A selection of T cell receptor beta chains follows, all from one sample in a study of blood T cell repertoires in COVID-19. The protocol was immunoSEQ multiplex PCR, while the TCRdb copy is restricted to in-frame clones and leaves out a portion. The sample yields under 550,000 clones, over 85% seen once. The sample was peripheral blood. All receptors come from a man aged 18-30 years with COVID-19, enrolled during active disease. The CDR3 runs from the conserved cysteine through the conserved F or W. D genes are given only for firm matches. Size tells how often a clone was seen (once, few, many) or the class of an expanded clone, and some rows leave it out.

TRBJ2-7 | TRBV5-1 | NA | NA | CASSSTDPGLNEQYF | TGCGCCAGCAGCTCGACAGACCCAGGGCTGAACGAGCAGTACTTC
TRBJ2-7 | TRBV7-9 | TRBD1 | once | CASSPSDVGGVYEQYF | TGTGCCAGCAGCCCCTCGGATGTAGGGGGCGTATACGAGCAGTACTTC
TRBJ2-7 | TRBV27 | NA | NA | CASSLAGDVTYEQYF | TGTGCCAGCAGTTTGGCCGGGGATGTCACCTACGAGCAGTACTTC
TRBJ1-1 | TRBV7-9 | TRBD1 | once | CASSSPRQGSAEAFF | TGTGCCAGCAGCTCGCCCCGACAGGGGTCGGCTGAAGCTTTCTTT
TRBJ2-3 | TRBV6-5 | NA | NA | CASSSVGVTDTQYF | TGTGCCAGCAGCTCCGTGGGCGTCACAGATACGCAGTATTTT
TRBJ2-1 | TRBV3-1/TRBV3-2 | NA | NA | CASSQGAGTGGDEQFF | TGTGCCAGCAGCCAAGGCGCTGGGACGGGGGGCGATGAGCAGTTCTTC
TRBJ2-2 | TRBV7-9 | NA | NA | CASSLGGQFTGELFF | TGTGCCAGCAGCTTAGGAGGACAATTCACCGGGGAGCTGTTTTTT
TRBJ2-7 | TRBV3-1/TRBV3-2 | TRBD1 | NA | CASSPTGQIYEQYF | TGTGCCAGCAGCCCAACGGGACAGATCTACGAGCAGTACTTC
TRBJ2-4 | TRBV7-8 | NA | NA | CASSFGSAAAKNIQYF | TGTGCCAGCAGCTTCGGCTCTGCGGCGGCCAAAAACATTCAGTACTTC
TRBJ1-2 | TRBV19 | NA | NA | CGSRPTISYYGYTF | TGTGGCTCCCGACCCACTATTTCTTATTATGGCTACACCTTC
TRBJ1-2 | TRBV2 | NA | NA | CASSLGGGKGYGYTF | TGTGCCAGCAGTCTCGGTGGAGGGAAGGGCTATGGCTACACCTTC
TRBJ2-1 | TRBV20-1 | TRBD2 | NA | CSASTAGDSYNEQFF | TGCAGTGCTAGTACAGCGGGGGACTCCTACAATGAGCAGTTCTTC
TRBJ2-7 | TRBV27 | NA | NA | CASSSGIEQYF | TGTGCCAGCAGTTCCGGGATCGAGCAGTACTTC
TRBJ2-1 | TRBV5-1 | TRBD1 | once | CASSSGQDNEQFF | TGCGCCAGCAGCTCAGGACAGGACAATGAGCAGTTCTTC
TRBJ1-2 | TRBV10-3 | NA | NA | CAINGVNYGYTF | TGTGCCATCAACGGGGTGAACTATGGCTACACCTTC
TRBJ2-2 | TRBV30 | TRBD2 | many | CAWRSRPGLGNTGELFF | TGTGCCTGGAGATCAAGACCGGGACTAGGGAACACCGGGGAGCTGTTTTTT
TRBJ1-2 | TRBV6-5 | NA | NA | CASSLGRINYGYTF | TGTGCCAGCAGTTTGGGGCGGATTAACTATGGCTACACCTTC
TRBJ1-2 | TRBV7-8 | TRBD1 | NA | CASSLGGQDRSNYGYTF | TGTGCCAGCAGCTTAGGCGGACAGGATCGGTCTAACTATGGCTACACCTTC
TRBJ2-7 | TRBV5-6 | NA | NA | CASSFAGYSYEQYF | TGTGCCAGCAGCTTTGCGGGGTACTCCTACGAGCAGTACTTC
TRBJ1-5 | TRBV12-2 | NA | few | CASRPRRQEEHQPQHF | TGTGCAAGTCGCCCGCGCCGACAGGAAGAGCATCAGCCCCAGCATTTT
TRBJ2-1 | TRBV7-8 | TRBD2 | NA | CASSAGTSGGARNEQFF | TGTGCCAGCAGCGCCGGGACTAGCGGGGGGGCCCGCAATGAGCAGTTCTTC
TRBJ1-4 | TRBV29-1 | NA | NA | CSAKKGGLTNEKLFF | TGCAGCGCAAAGAAGGGGGGGTTGACTAATGAAAAACTGTTTTTT
TRBJ1-3 | TRBV5-1 | TRBD1 | NA | CASRNVRTGGEHTIYF | TGCGCCAGCAGGAACGTACGGACAGGAGGGGAACACACCATATATTTT
TRBJ1-3 | TRBV5-4 | NA | NA | CASSSSGSRNTIYF | TGTGCCAGCAGCTCCTCAGGGTCCCGAAACACCATATATTTT
TRBJ2-5 | TRBV6-1 | NA | NA | CASSEGFSGGQETQYF | TGTGCCAGCAGTGAAGGTTTTAGTGGAGGCCAAGAGACCCAGTACTTC
TRBJ1-2 | TRBV5-6 | TRBD1 | NA | CASSLEGQGSGYTF | TGTGCCAGCAGCCTGGAGGGACAGGGAAGTGGCTACACCTTC
TRBJ2-3 | TRBV10-1 | NA | NA | CASSVRAEDTQYF | TGCGCCAGCAGTGTCAGGGCGGAAGATACGCAGTATTTT
TRBJ2-1 | TRBV4-1 | TRBD2 | NA | CASSPGLAGGHEQFF | TGCGCCAGCAGCCCGGGACTAGCGGGGGGGCACGAGCAGTTCTTC
TRBJ2-1 | TRBV24-1 | TRBD1 | few | CATSDPRQGLHNEQFF | TGTGCCACCAGTGACCCCCGACAGGGGCTGCACAATGAGCAGTTCTTC
TRBJ1-2 | TRBV7-2 | NA | NA | CASSLVLQNYGYTF | TGTGCCAGCAGCTTAGTGTTGCAGAACTATGGCTACACCTTC
TRBJ2-5 | TRBV5-4 | TRBD1 | NA | CASSPSRGGPQETQYF | TGTGCCAGCAGCCCGTCTCGAGGGGGCCCTCAAGAGACCCAGTACTTC
TRBJ2-7 | TRBV5-4 | NA | many | CASSLQGTYEQYF | TGTGCCAGCAGCTTGCAGGGCACCTACGAGCAGTACTTC
TRBJ2-5 | TRBV19 | TRBD1 | NA | CASSPNRDSLETQYF | TGTGCCAGTAGTCCAAACCGGGACAGCCTGGAGACCCAGTACTTC
TRBJ2-7 | TRBV5-1 | NA | NA | CASSLAGEAYEQYF | TGCGCCAGCAGCTTGGCGGGTGAAGCCTACGAGCAGTACTTC
TRBJ2-3 | TRBV24-1 | NA | NA | CATSDRRVAGKFTDTQYF | TGTGCCACCAGTGATCGAAGGGTGGCGGGAAAGTTTACAGATACGCAGTATTTT
TRBJ2-3 | TRBV18 | NA | NA | CASSTRVQADTQYF | TGTGCCAGCTCCACCAGGGTGCAAGCAGATACGCAGTATTTT
TRBJ1-5 | TRBV18 | NA | NA | CASSPPGAAGGIQPQHF | TGTGCCAGCTCACCCCCGGGGGCCGCGGGGGGGATCCAGCCCCAGCATTTT
TRBJ2-3 | TRBV27 | TRBD2 | NA | CASRAGAGDTQYF | TGTGCCAGCAGGGCGGGAGCGGGAGATACGCAGTATTTT
TRBJ1-1 | TRBV10-2 | NA | NA | CASSESKQMNTEAFF | TGCGCCAGCAGTGAGTCGAAACAGATGAACACTGAAGCTTTCTTT
TRBJ1-1 | TRBV6-5 | NA | NA | CASTGGLMNTEAFF | TGTGCCAGCACCGGGGGGCTGATGAACACTGAAGCTTTCTTT
TRBJ1-4 | TRBV6-6 | TRBD1 | NA | CASSYSDRGQEKLFF | TGTGCCAGCAGTTACTCGGACAGGGGGCAAGAAAAACTGTTTTTT
TRBJ1-3 | TRBV24-1 | NA | NA | CATSDEGTNTIYF | TGTGCCACCAGTGATGAGGGAACGAACACCATATATTTT
TRBJ2-1 | TRBV30 | NA | NA | CAWRPTLYVHEQFF | TGTGCCTGGAGGCCCACTTTGTACGTCCATGAGCAGTTCTTC